This T cell receptor beta chain comes out of a study of blood T cell repertoires in COVID-19. Study-level background: From T cells, B-cell-depleted T cells, or PBMCs came the material, which was cDNA or gDNA.

In the study's own analysis: The assay estimated nucleated cells by amplifying reference gene primers. Generated by immunoSEQ multiplex PCR, the TCRdb table keeps only in-frame clones and is missing some. V and J calls and clone size are given by that table; D and trimming were obtained from the DNA. The sample yields 150,000 to 200,000 clones, about 92% seen once. V trimming: 4 bases; J trimming: 2 bases; junction bases outside the gene matches: 3. The CDR3 consists of 14 residues. The germline CDR1 and CDR2 sequences are LNHNV and YYDKDF (reference sequence). This clone was seen only once. The chain carries TRBV15 and TRBJ1-1, with TRBD1 matching 8 bases. The source is a man in his 60s with active or convalescent COVID-19. Sequencing was performed on peripheral blood. The CDR3 nucleotides are TGTGCCACCAGCATACAGGGGGTAAACACTGAAGCTTTCTTT. It is translated as CATSIQGVNTEAFF. Drawing the rest from reference TRBV15 and TRBJ1-1, the complete variable domain is DAMVIQNPRYQVTQFGKPVTLSCSQTLNHNVMYWYQQKSSQAPKLLFHYYDKDFNNEADTPDNFQSRRPNTSFCFLDIRSPGLGDTAMYLCATSIQGVNTEAFFGQGTRLTVV.